The sequence of this T cell receptor (beta chain) was determined in a study of blood T cell repertoires in COVID-19. Study information: COVID-19 samples from acute and convalescent phases originated in the United States, Italy and Spain. T cells, B-cell-depleted T cells, or PBMCs provided the cDNA or gDNA that served as material.

In germline, CDR1 is SGHDT, CDR2 YYEEEE. V was clipped by 0 bases and J by 5 bases, with 12 bases between them. The CDR3 contains 14 residues. Repertoires were generated with immunoSEQ multiplex PCR, while TCRdb's copy carries only in-frame clones and drops some. The table records about 200,000 clones, more than 75% of them present only once. The sequenced sample consisted of peripheral blood. The origin of this receptor is a woman aged 80 or over with acute or convalescent COVID-19. The rearrangement joins TRBV5-6 to TRBJ2-7; D may be TRBD1 (6 bases). CDR3 amino acids: CASSLDRVSHEQYF. The CDR3 DNA reads as TGTGCCAGCAGCTTGGACAGGGTATCCCACGAGCAGTACTTC.